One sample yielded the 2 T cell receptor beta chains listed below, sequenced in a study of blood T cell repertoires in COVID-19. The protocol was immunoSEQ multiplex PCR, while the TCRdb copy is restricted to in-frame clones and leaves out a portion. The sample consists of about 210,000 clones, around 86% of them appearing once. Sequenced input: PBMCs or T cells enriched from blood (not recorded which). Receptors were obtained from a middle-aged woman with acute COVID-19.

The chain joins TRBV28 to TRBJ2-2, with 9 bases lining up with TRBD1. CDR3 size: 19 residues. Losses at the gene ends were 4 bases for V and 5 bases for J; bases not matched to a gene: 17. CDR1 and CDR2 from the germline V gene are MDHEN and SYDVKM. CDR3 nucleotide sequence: TGTGCCAGCAGTTCGGAAGGCTTAGCGACAGGGGGGATTACCGGGGAGCTGTTTTTT. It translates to CASSSEGLATGGITGELFF.

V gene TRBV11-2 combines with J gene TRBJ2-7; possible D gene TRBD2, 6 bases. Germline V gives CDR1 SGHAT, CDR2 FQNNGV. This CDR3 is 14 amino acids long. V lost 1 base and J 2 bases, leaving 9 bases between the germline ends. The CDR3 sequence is CASSLGGAAYEQYF. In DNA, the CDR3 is TGTGCCAGCAGCTTAGGCGGGGCAGCCTACGAGCAGTACTTC. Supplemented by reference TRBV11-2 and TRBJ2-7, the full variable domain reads EAGVAQSPRYKIIEKRQSVAFWCNPISGHATLYWYQQILGQGPKLLIQFQNNGVVDDSQLPKDRFSAERLKGVDSTLKIQPAKLEDSAVYLCASSLGGAAYEQYFGPGTRLTVT.